These 26 T cell receptor beta chains were all obtained from the same sample, sequenced in a study of blood T cell repertoires in COVID-19. The assay was immunoSEQ multiplex PCR, and TCRdb's table has in-frame clones only and misses some. The sample contains roughly 140,000 clones, around 82% of which appear only once. The sample taken for sequencing was peripheral blood. These receptors were taken from a woman aged 45-65 years with acute or convalescent COVID-19.

The J gene is TRBJ1-1, the V gene TRBV7-8; D is undetermined. Germline V lookup: CDR1 SGHVS, CDR2 FQNEAQ. Trimming left V 4 bases short and J 1 base short, with 7 bases between. The CDR3 sequence is 13 residues long. This CDR3 is CASSWLENTEAFF. In nucleotides, the CDR3 is TGTGCCAGCAGCTGGCTAGAGAACACTGAAGCTTTCTTT.

The chain's CDR3 is CASSLHGGGGYTF. In DNA, the CDR3 is TGTGCCAGCAGCCTACACGGGGGAGGCGGCTACACCTTC. The V call is TRBV7-9, the J call TRBJ1-2, with D possibly being TRBD1 (5 bases). Deletions cut 5 bases from V and 8 bases from J, with 15 bases between. Germline lookup yields CDR1 SEHNR and CDR2 FQNEAQ (reference sequence). This CDR3 region has 13 residues.

V gene TRBV7-9 combines with J gene TRBJ1-1; tentative D call: TRBD1 (6 bases). V lost 5 bases and J 6 bases, leaving 16 bases between the germline ends. Germline V lookup: CDR1 SEHNR, CDR2 FQNEAQ (reference sequence). The CDR3 runs 14 residues. CDR3 coding DNA: TGTGCCAGCAGCCGCATGGGGGCTGGGGCTGAAGCTTTCTTT. It translates to CASSRMGAGAEAFF.

The chain carries TRBV7-9 and TRBJ2-1; D perhaps matches TRBD1 (6 bases). Germline V gene data show CDR1 as SEHNR and CDR2 as FQNEAQ (reference sequence). Trimming took 1 base from V and 6 from J, leaving 13 bases between them. This CDR3 has 15 amino acids. CDR3 nucleotides: TGTGCCAGCAGCTTAGGTGGCAGGGGATTCAATGAGCAGTTCTTC. It codes for CASSLGGRGFNEQFF. The full variable domain, in which reference TRBV7-9 and TRBJ2-1 provide the parts outside the CDR3, is DTGVSQNPRHKITKRGQNVTFRCDPISEHNRLYWYRQTLGQGPEFLTYFQNEAQLEKSRLLSDRFSAERPKGSFSTLEIQRTEQGDSAMYLCASSLGGRGFNEQFFGPGTRLTVL.

The chain uses TRBV7-9 and TRBJ2-2; D unresolved. The CDR3 sequence is 13 residues long. V dropped 5 bases and J dropped 2 bases, with 6 bases sitting between them. CDR1 and CDR2 from the germline V gene are SEHNR and FQNEAQ (reference sequence). The DNA for the CDR3 is TGTGCCAGCAGCCCTAGAAACACCGGGGAGCTGTTTTTT. Its protein is CASSPRNTGELFF.

This chain links TRBV11-1 with TRBJ2-1; unclear D gene. Trimming removed 0 bases at V and 10 bases at J, with 13 bases between. Germline CDR1 is SGHAT and CDR2 is FQDESV (reference sequence). This CDR3 has 14 residues. CDR3 sequence: CASSLARAGEEQFF. The CDR3 coding sequence is TGTGCCAGCAGCTTAGCGCGTGCCGGTGAGGAGCAGTTCTTC.

There are a few counts of this clone. The same CDR3 also results from other DNA sequences found in this sample. The J gene is TRBJ1-1, the V gene TRBV4-2; 9 bases map to TRBD1. The J segment lost 3 bases and the V segment lost 4 bases, leaving 0 bases of the junction unmatched. Per the germline V gene, CDR1 is LGHNA and CDR2 is YNFKEQ. CDR3 length equals 13 residues. The CDR3 DNA is TGTGCCAGCAGCCGGGACAGGGACACTGAAGCTTTCTTT. Its protein product is CASSRDRDTEAFF.

The gene calls are TRBV7-9 and TRBJ1-2; D is uncertain. The CDR3 runs 16 residues. V was clipped by 1 base and J by 2 bases, with 14 bases between them. Germline V gene data show CDR1 as SEHNR and CDR2 as FQNEAQ (reference sequence). The CDR3 is CASSLVAVGGNYGYTF. The CDR3 DNA reads TGTGCCAGCAGCTTAGTCGCAGTAGGAGGAAACTATGGCTACACCTTC.

The chain combines TRBV5-1 with TRBJ2-3; TRBD1 aligns across 7 bases. CDR1 is SGHRS, CDR2 YFSETQ, per germline. V dropped 7 bases and J dropped 4; count of bases not matched to a gene: 9. This CDR3 comprises 14 residues. The CDR3, as DNA: TGCGCCAGCGGGGGACAGATCGGCGCAGATACGCAGTATTTT. Amino acids: CASGGQIGADTQYF.

J is TRBJ2-7 and V is TRBV10-3; 7 bases are shared with TRBD1. With V trimmed by 4 bases and J by 0 bases, 0 bases remained unmatched. The CDR3 extends over 13 amino acids. Germline V gives CDR1 ENHRY, CDR2 SYGVKD. CDR3 protein: CAISGDSSYEQYF. The CDR3 DNA reads as TGTGCCATCAGTGGGGACAGCTCCTACGAGCAGTACTTC.

The chain couples TRBV7-3 to TRBJ2-1; a possible D gene is TRBD1 (6 bases). V was shortened by 4 bases and J by 3 bases, with 13 bases between the two germline ends. CDR3 length: 15 amino acids. Per germline, CDR1 SGHTA and CDR2 FQGTGA. In DNA form, the CDR3 reads TGTGCCAGCAGCTCCCCGGGACAAGGCTACAATGAGCAGTTCTTC. It codes for CASSSPGQGYNEQFF.

The V and J genes are TRBV4-3 and TRBJ1-4; tentative D call: TRBD1 (5 bases). In germline, CDR1 is LGHNA, CDR2 YSLEER. The CDR3 has 14 residues. V lost 1 base and J lost 4, with 7 bases in between. The CDR3 here is CASSQGQINEKLFF. The CDR3 bases are TGCGCCAGCAGCCAAGGACAGATTAATGAAAAACTGTTTTTT.

The V gene is TRBV7-8, the J gene TRBJ2-1; 7 nucleotides match TRBD1. Trimming at V came to 4 bases and at J to 5 bases, leaving 2 bases not matched to a gene. In germline, CDR1 is SGHVS, CDR2 FQNEAQ. This CDR3 spans 13 amino acids. The CDR3 DNA sequence: TGTGCCAGCAGCTCGGGACAGCACAATGAGCAGTTCTTC. This encodes CASSSGQHNEQFF.

As to this clone: Distinct nucleotide sequences in the sample also encode this CDR3. This chain joins TRBV7-9 and TRBJ1-1; TRBD1 is a possible D gene (6 bases). The V gene lost 1 base and the J gene lost 5 bases, with 8 bases spanning the gap. Germline V lookup: CDR1 SEHNR, CDR2 FQNEAQ (reference sequence). CDR3 length: 13 amino acids. CDR3 sequence (DNA): TGTGCCAGCAGCTTAGAAGGGGGTACTGAAGCTTTCTTT. Residues: CASSLEGGTEAFF.

The V call is TRBV9, the J call TRBJ1-3; D unclear. The CDR3 has 15 amino acids. Germline V gene sequence: CDR1 SGDLS, CDR2 YYNGEE. Trimming removed 0 bases at V and 0 bases at J, with 7 bases between. The CDR3 loop reads CASSVDSISGNTIYF. The CDR3 DNA is TGTGCCAGCAGCGTAGACAGCATCTCTGGAAACACCATATATTTT.

This rearrangement joins TRBV2 to TRBJ1-6; TRBD1 agrees at 10 bases. CDR1 is SNHLY, CDR2 FYNNEI, per germline. The V and J ends lost 3 bases and 8 bases, in that order; junction bases with no gene match: 13. The CDR3 sequence is 18 residues long. CDR3 protein: CASSDRDRGSEIYSPLHF. Here the CDR3 DNA reads TGTGCCAGCAGTGACCGGGACAGGGGTTCGGAGATATATTCACCCCTCCACTTT.

V usage is TRBV7-9 and J usage is TRBJ1-2; no firm D call. In germline, CDR1 is SEHNR, CDR2 FQNEAQ (reference sequence). This CDR3 is 15 amino acids long. Trimming pared 4 bases from V and 5 bases from J, leaving 17 bases between. This chain's CDR3 is CASSSVEPGSYGYTF. For the CDR3, the DNA is TGTGCCAGCAGCTCCGTCGAACCGGGGTCTTATGGCTACACCTTC.

The chain joins TRBV5-6 to TRBJ2-1; weak D call: TRBD2 (5 bases). CDR1 and CDR2 from the germline V gene are SGHDT and YYEEEE. The CDR3 is made up of 12 amino acids. V dropped 4 bases and J dropped 10 bases, with 12 bases sitting between them. DNA for the CDR3: TGTGCCAGCAGCCCCCGAGGGTACGAGCAGTTCTTC. It codes for CASSPRGYEQFF. Together with reference TRBV5-6 and TRBJ2-1, the CDR3 gives the full variable domain: DAGVTQSPTHLIKTRGQQVTLRCSPKSGHDTVSWYQQALGQGPQFIFQYYEEEERQRGNFPDRFSGHQFPNYSSELNVNALLLGDSALYLCASSPRGYEQFFGPGTRLTVL.

This clone is a singleton in its sample. This rearrangement joins TRBV21-1 to TRBJ2-1; the table assigns TRBD2, which was not confirmed against the DNA. TRBV21-1 is termed a pseudogene. The CDR3 has 12 residues. The DNA of the CDR3 is TGTGCCAGCAGCAAGCCGGGGAGTGAGCAGTTCTTC. This encodes CASSKPGSEQFF.

J is TRBJ1-1 and V is TRBV9; D is possibly TRBD1 (5 bases). Trimming removed 3 bases at V and 1 base at J, with 13 bases between. The germline gives CDR1 SGDLS, CDR2 YYNGEE. The CDR3 spans 15 residues. The CDR3 here is CASSAQGGGNTEAFF. The CDR3 DNA sequence: TGTGCCAGCAGCGCCCAGGGCGGCGGGAACACTGAAGCTTTCTTT.

The genes are TRBV2 and TRBJ2-5; D may be TRBD1 (6 bases). Trimming took off 3 bases at V and 4 bases at J, with 12 bases between the two ends. From germline, CDR1 is SNHLY and CDR2 FYNNEI. The CDR3 length is 14 residues. The CDR3 DNA is TGTGCCAGCAGTGAGTTGGGGGCTGGAGAGACCCAGTACTTC. It encodes CASSELGAGETQYF.

The chain combines TRBV5-1 with TRBJ2-7; the D gene is possibly TRBD1 (6 bases). The CDR3 runs to 15 residues. Trimming removed 5 bases from V and 5 bases from J, with 20 bases in between. Germline CDR1 reads SGHRS; CDR2 reads YFSETQ. The CDR3 DNA is TGCGCCAGCAGGGCAGGGGTCCTCACCATCGACGAGCAGTACTTC. The encoded protein is CASRAGVLTIDEQYF.

The chain links TRBV19 to TRBJ1-5, with D possibly TRBD1 on 5 matching bases. Germline CDR1 LNHDA, CDR2 SQIVND (reference sequence). Trimming shortened V by 7 bases and J by 4 bases, and 14 bases separated the two germline ends. This CDR3 comprises 14 residues. The CDR3 reads CASTPGGGNQPQHF. The CDR3 DNA reads as TGTGCCAGTACCCCGGGCGGGGGGAATCAGCCCCAGCATTTT. Full variable domain (outside the CDR3, taken from reference TRBV19 and TRBJ1-5): DGGITQSPKYLFRKEGQNVTLSCEQNLNHDAMYWYRQDPGQGLRLIYYSQIVNDFQKGDIAEGYSVSREKKESFPLTVTSAQKNPTAFYLCASTPGGGNQPQHFGDGTRLSIL.

V usage is TRBV9 and J usage is TRBJ1-1; possibly TRBD1 for D (6 bases). V gave up 4 bases and J gave up 1 base, with 11 bases separating them. Germline V gene data show CDR1 as SGDLS and CDR2 as YYNGEE. The CDR3 consists of 14 residues. CDR3 protein: CASSFGQKNTEAFF. The CDR3 coding sequence is TGTGCCAGCAGCTTTGGACAGAAGAACACTGAAGCTTTCTTT.

The rearrangement joins TRBV4-3 to TRBJ1-1; D unresolved. The CDR3 covers 15 residues. The V end lost 0 bases, the J end lost 5 bases, and 13 bases lay between the germline ends. From germline, CDR1 is LGHNA and CDR2 YSLEER. CDR3 coding DNA: TGCGCCAGCAGCCAAGATCCCCGGGTTGGGACTGAAGCTTTCTTT. Encoded protein: CASSQDPRVGTEAFF.

This sequence joins TRBV7-2 and TRBJ2-1; the D gene is possibly TRBD1 (6 bases). Per the germline V gene, CDR1 is SGHTA and CDR2 is FQGNSA. The V and J ends lost 6 bases and 9 bases respectively, with 12 bases between them. This CDR3 region has 12 residues. In DNA, the CDR3 is TGTGCCAGCAGACGGACAGAGGTTGAGCAGTTCTTC. Translation gives CASRRTEVEQFF. The entire variable domain, with the rest obtained from reference TRBV7-2 and TRBJ2-1, is as follows: GAGVSQSPSNKVTEKGKDVELRCDPISGHTALYWYRQSLGQGLEFLIYFQGNSAPDKSGLPSDRFSAERTGGSVSTLTIQRTQQEDSAVYLCASRRTEVEQFFGPGTRLTVL.